This T cell receptor beta chain is from a study of cytomegalovirus exposure and HLA in healthy donors. Healthy people donating bone marrow made up the donors. Details on this clone: Its antigen is currently unknown.

Use of 60 Vbeta and 13 Jbeta primers characterized the PCR. Assay: immunoSEQ multiplex PCR; the TCRdb copy retains only in-frame clones and omits some. The table for this sample gives about 130,000 clones. The V gene's germline CDR1 is SGHRS and CDR2 YFSETQ. V lost 0 bases and J lost 2, with 11 bases in between. This CDR3 has 16 residues. Study results and caveats: Many donors carried some public TCRs, although rarity characterized most TCR sequences. Later work associated 16,951 TCR beta sequences with HLA alleles at 0.05 false discovery rate.

The V call is TRBV5-1, the J call TRBJ2-2, with D hard to call. This receptor was taken from a man between 18 and 29 years old in good health and CMV-seronegative. Specimen: PBMCs. CDR3 region: CASSLAAVHNTGELFF. The CDR3 region has the DNA TGCGCCAGCAGCTTGGCGGCGGTCCACAACACCGGGGAGCTGTTTTTT. The whole variable domain, remainder taken from reference TRBV5-1 and TRBJ2-2, is KAGVTQTPRYLIKTRGQQVTLSCSPISGHRSVSWYQQTPGQGLQFLFEYFSETQRNKGNFPGRFSGRQFSNSRSEMNVSTLELGDSALYLCASSLAAVHNTGELFFGEGSRLTVL.